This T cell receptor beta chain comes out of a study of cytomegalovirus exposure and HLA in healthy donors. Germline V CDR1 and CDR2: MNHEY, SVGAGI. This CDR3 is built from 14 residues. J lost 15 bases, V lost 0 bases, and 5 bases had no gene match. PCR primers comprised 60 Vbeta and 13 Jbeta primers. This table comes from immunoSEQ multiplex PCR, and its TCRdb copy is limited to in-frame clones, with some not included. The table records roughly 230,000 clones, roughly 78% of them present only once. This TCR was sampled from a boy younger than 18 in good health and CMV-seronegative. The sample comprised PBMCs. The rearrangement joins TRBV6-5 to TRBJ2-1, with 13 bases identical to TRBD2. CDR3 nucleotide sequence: TGTGCCAGCAGTTACTCGGGACTAGCGGGGCCCAGGTTCTTC. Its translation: CASSYSGLAGPRFF.